There are a few counts of the clone carrying this T cell receptor beta chain. The antigen is undetermined. MiXCR, run by TCRdb on the reads, gives a single entry per CDR3 protein. The sample lists roughly 920,000 distinct CDR3 sequences; more than 25% were seen once. Trimming took off 2 bases at V and 11 bases at J, with 7 bases between the two ends. CDR3 length equals 12 residues. The data originate from a study of T cell repertoires in cytomegalovirus infection. General observations from the study: Dominant in the ex vivo response were TCR beta clonotypes restricted by HLA-C and specific for CMV.

The sequencing here drew on cultured CD8+ T cells from PBMCs, taken from culture after CMV antigen stimulation. The receptor was derived from a human donor in good health (CMV status not recorded). Some clones in this sample may be carry-over from other donors' samples. This chain uses TRBV12-3 or TRBV12-4 with TRBJ1-6; D unclear. This CDR3 is CASSLKAPPLHF. CDR3 DNA sequence: TGTGCCAGCAGTTTAAAGGCTCCACCCCTCCACTTT.